Listed below are T cell receptor beta chains from one sample, sequenced in a study of T cells in Graves' hyperthyroidism and ophthalmopathy. TCRdb independently ran MiXCR on the multiplex PCR reads; one entry per CDR3 protein. The table shows about 360,000 distinct CDR3 sequences, with 19% occurring only once. Sequencing used blood. Every receptor here comes from a woman under 30 with Graves' hyperthyroidism. Both conserved end residues are part of each CDR3. D genes are given only for firm matches. Clone sizes are given selectively: once, few, many, or a class where the clone is expanded.

V	size	D	J	DNA	CDR3
TRBV4-2	-	-	TRBJ1-1	TGTGCCAGCAGCCCGCTCCTTCTACCTAGGGGGAACACTGAAGCTTTCTTT	CASSPLLLPRGNTEAFF
TRBV12-3/TRBV12-4	many	TRBD2	TRBJ2-7	TGTGCCAGCAGTTCGCTGCGACGGACTAGCGGGCGATACGAGCAGTACTTC	CASSSLRRTSGRYEQYF
TRBV11-1	-	-	TRBJ1-1	TGTGCCAGCACCCCAACGGGGGGAGTGGGGAACACTGAAGCTTTCTTT	CASTPTGGVGNTEAFF
TRBV11-2	-	TRBD1	TRBJ1-3	TGTGCCAGCAGCCGAAGGACAGGCCCAAACTCTGGAAACACCATATATTTT	CASSRRTGPNSGNTIYF
TRBV20-1	many	TRBD1	TRBJ1-1	TGCAGTGCTAGAGATTGGGACAGGGGGACCAGTGCTGAAGCTTTCTTT	CSARDWDRGTSAEAFF
TRBV7-3	many	-	TRBJ1-1	TGTGCCAGCAGCTTAACGCCGAACACTGAAGCTTTCTTT	CASSLTPNTEAFF
TRBV29-1	many	-	TRBJ1-2	TGCAGCGTTGCGACCGGGAGCCTTTATGGCTACACCTTC	CSVATGSLYGYTF
TRBV4-2	few	-	TRBJ1-1	TGTGCCAGCAGCCAAGATCAACGGACGAACACTGAAGCTTTCTTT	CASSQDQRTNTEAFF
TRBV7-8	few	-	TRBJ2-7	TGTGCCAGCAGCTCCTCAGGACAGTACTACGAGCAGTACTTC	CASSSSGQYYEQYF
TRBV7-8	many	TRBD2	TRBJ2-5	TGTGCCAGCAGCTTAGCTTCTGGCGGGGGGCAAGAGACCCAGTACTTC	CASSLASGGGQETQYF
TRBV7-3	many	-	TRBJ2-5	TGTGCCAGCAGCCCCGGAGGGGGGGCCGAGACCCAGTACTTC	CASSPGGGAETQYF
TRBV4-1	-	-	TRBJ2-4	TGCGCCAGCAGCCAGGGGATACTAGCCAAAAACATTCAGTACTTC	CASSQGILAKNIQYF
TRBV19	many	-	TRBJ1-2	TGTGCCAGTAGTATAGGAAGGGATGGCTACACCTTC	CASSIGRDGYTF
TRBV2	many	-	TRBJ2-2	TGTGCCAGCAGTGTTCCTGGGGCCGGGGAGCTGTTTTTT	CASSVPGAGELFF
TRBV12-3/TRBV12-4	many	-	TRBJ2-7	TGTGCCAGCAGTGCCGGGACACCACCCTACGAGCAGTACTTC	CASSAGTPPYEQYF
TRBV7-2	-	-	TRBJ2-1	TGTGCCAGCAGGCTAGGTTTTGGGGAGCAGTTCTTC	CASRLGFGEQFF
TRBV6-1	many	TRBD1	TRBJ2-7	TGTGCCAGCAGTGAAGTTGAGGGGGCTAAGAGATACGAGCAGTACTTC	CASSEVEGAKRYEQYF
TRBV6-1	many	TRBD1	TRBJ1-2	TGTGCCAGCAGTGAAAGGTCAGGGGGTCCGAGCTATGGCTACACCTTC	CASSERSGGPSYGYTF
TRBV28	many	-	TRBJ1-1	TGTGCCAGCAGTTTGCGGCTGGTGAACCTTGAAGCTTTCTTT	CASSLRLVNLEAFF
TRBV5-1	many	-	TRBJ1-2	TGCGCCAGCAGCTTGGTAGGTAGGGTCCATGGCTACACCTTC	CASSLVGRVHGYTF
TRBV29-1	few	-	TRBJ1-2	TGCAGCGCTTGGACAGCGGAATCGGTTGGCTACACCTTC	CSAWTAESVGYTF
TRBV20-1	many	-	TRBJ1-5	TGCAGTGCTAGAGATGGGATACAGCCCCAGCATTTT	CSARDGIQPQHF
TRBV5-1	few	-	TRBJ2-5	TGCGCCAGCAGGTTATACAGGGTTCCAGGGGAGACCCAGTACTTC	CASRLYRVPGETQYF
TRBV5-1	few	-	TRBJ2-7	TGCGCCAGCAGCTTGGGCCCGAGCGCCTACGAGCAGTACTTC	CASSLGPSAYEQYF
TRBV2	-	TRBD1	TRBJ2-2	TGTGCCAGCCGCCGTGAGACAGGGGACACCGGGGAGCTGTTTTTT	CASRRETGDTGELFF
TRBV12-3/TRBV12-4	-	-	TRBJ1-1	TGTGCCAGCAGTAAACAGCGCATGAACACTGAAGCTTTCTTT	CASSKQRMNTEAFF
TRBV6-5	-	-	TRBJ2-5	TGTGCCAGCAGTTACTCGCTGGACCCAGAGACCCAGTACTTC	CASSYSLDPETQYF
TRBV7-3	many	-	TRBJ1-1	TGTGCCAGCAGCCCGGGACGAGACACTGAAGCTTTCTTT	CASSPGRDTEAFF
TRBV11-1	many	-	TRBJ1-2	TGTGCCAGCAGCCCGGGACCGACTGCCGGTGGCTACACCTTC	CASSPGPTAGGYTF
TRBV25-1	few	-	TRBJ1-2	TGTGCCAGCAGTGAAGGACGGGAAAGCTACACCTTC	CASSEGRESYTF
TRBV11-2	many	-	TRBJ1-3	TGTGCCAGCAGCCGAAACGTTAGGGGTATGGCTGGAAACACCATATATTTT	CASSRNVRGMAGNTIYF
TRBV12-3/TRBV12-4	many	-	TRBJ2-7	TGTGCCAGCAGCCACGCGGGACCCCGGAGGGACGAGCAGTACTTC	CASSHAGPRRDEQYF
TRBV6-5	many	-	TRBJ1-1	TGTGCCAGCAGTTACGGTGGTAAGGCTGAAGCTTTCTTT	CASSYGGKAEAFF
TRBV5-1	many	TRBD1	TRBJ1-2	TGCGCCAGCAGCGTGGGACAGCTTCTCTATGGCTACACCTTC	CASSVGQLLYGYTF
TRBV3-1	few	-	TRBJ1-5	TGTGCCAGCAGCCAAGAGGGGGCCAAGGCCCAGCATTTT	CASSQEGAKAQHF
TRBV27	many	TRBD1	TRBJ1-1	TGTGCCACCGAGACCGTGACAGGGGTTGGGAACACTGAAGCTTTCTTT	CATETVTGVGNTEAFF
TRBV7-8	many	TRBD1	TRBJ1-1	TGTGCCAGCAGCTTACGGAGGGGGCGGAATGCTGAAGCTTTCTTT	CASSLRRGRNAEAFF
TRBV11-2	once	-	TRBJ2-5	TGTGCCAGCAGCGGAGACCAAGAGACCCAGTACTTC	CASSGDQETQYF
TRBV28	-	TRBD1	TRBJ1-1	TGTGCCAGCGTGACCGCCGGGACAGGGGTGATGAACACTGAAGCTTTCTTT	CASVTAGTGVMNTEAFF
TRBV20-1	many	-	TRBJ2-7	TGCAGTGCTGGGGGAGGCACGACCTCCTACGAGCAGTACTTC	CSAGGGTTSYEQYF
TRBV9	many	TRBD2	TRBJ2-2	TGTGCCAGCAGCGTGAGGGGCGGGGGGCTTACCACGAACACCGGGGAGCTGTTTTTT	CASSVRGGGLTTNTGELFF
TRBV28	many	-	TRBJ1-3	TGTGCCAGCAGTTTACAGGGAAGGGTTTATAACACCATATATTTT	CASSLQGRVYNTIYF
TRBV7-9	many	-	TRBJ2-2	TGTGCCAGCAGCTTTGTATCGAACACCGGGGAGCTGTTTTTT	CASSFVSNTGELFF
TRBV18	many	TRBD1	TRBJ1-3	TGTGCCAGCTCGACAGGGAACCAAGGAAACACCATATATTTT	CASSTGNQGNTIYF
TRBV12-3/TRBV12-4	many	TRBD1	TRBJ1-6	TGTGCCAGCAGTGGCGGGGGGACAGGGGGTTCACCCCTCCACTTT	CASSGGGTGGSPLHF